The clone carrying this T cell receptor beta chain has a handful of counts. The sample belongs to a study of molecular identifiers for immune sequencing clone quantification. Trimming stripped 6 bases from V and 3 bases from J, with 15 bases between. Germline V gene lookup returns CDR1 SGHAT and CDR2 FQNNGV. This CDR3 contains 15 residues. Naive CD8 library inputs spanned about 17,000 to 1,100,000 sorted cells and 10%, 30% or 50% RNA. TCRdb called the PCR reads again in MiXCR, with one record for every CDR3 protein. Of 88,000 or so distinct CDR3 sequences detected, 21% appear once; the ten largest clones hold more than 0.85%.

The receptor was derived from a human donor in good health. Some libraries in this study had Jurkat cell RNA spiked in. What was sequenced was naive CD8+ T cells from blood, with Jurkat cell RNA spiked in. Subset reported: FACS-sorted CD8+CD4-CCR7+CD45RA+ naive T cells. The rearrangement links TRBV11-2 to TRBJ1-5; D call uncertain. CDR3 nucleotides: TGTGCCAGCAGTCTTTGGGGTAACGACAATCAGCCCCAGCATTTT. Its translation is CASSLWGNDNQPQHF.